The clone carrying this T cell receptor beta chain has only a few counts. The data stem from a study of blood T cell repertoires in COVID-19. Study in general: There were acute and convalescent COVID-19 samples, and they came from the United States, Italy and Spain. In each case, the material was cDNA or gDNA derived from T cells, B-cell-depleted T cells, or PBMCs.

Per the authors' pipeline: Amplification of reference gene primers provided the estimated nucleated cell counts. Method: immunoSEQ multiplex PCR; TCRdb's copy keeps in-frame clones and lacks some. V, J and clone size are those of that table, while D and trimming were read from the DNA. The sample contains around 120,000 clones, roughly 79% of which appear only once. This TCR was sampled from a man between 65 and 85 years old with acute or convalescent COVID-19. Sequencing input: peripheral blood.

The CDR3 region is CASTAEIGTAYGYTF. In nucleotides, the CDR3 is TGTGCCAGCACCGCGGAGATAGGGACAGCCTATGGCTACACCTTC. The chain recombines TRBV6-5 with TRBJ1-2, with 7 bases lining up with TRBD1. The J segment lost 4 bases and the V segment lost 7 bases, leaving 12 bases of the junction unmatched. The CDR3 is 15 residues long. Germline V gives CDR1 MNHEY, CDR2 SVGAGI.